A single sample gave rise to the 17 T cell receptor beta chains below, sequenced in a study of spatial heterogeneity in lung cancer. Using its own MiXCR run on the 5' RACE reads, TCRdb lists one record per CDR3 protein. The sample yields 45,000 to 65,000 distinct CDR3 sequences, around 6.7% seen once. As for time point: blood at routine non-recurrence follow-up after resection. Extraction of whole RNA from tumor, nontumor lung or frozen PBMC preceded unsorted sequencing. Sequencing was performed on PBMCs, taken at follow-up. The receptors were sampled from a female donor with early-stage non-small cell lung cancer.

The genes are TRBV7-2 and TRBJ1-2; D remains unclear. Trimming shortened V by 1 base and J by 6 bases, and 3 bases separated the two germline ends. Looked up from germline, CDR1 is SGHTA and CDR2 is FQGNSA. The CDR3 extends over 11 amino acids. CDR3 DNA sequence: TGTGCCAGCAGCTTAGTTGATGGCTACACCTTC. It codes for CASSLVDGYTF.

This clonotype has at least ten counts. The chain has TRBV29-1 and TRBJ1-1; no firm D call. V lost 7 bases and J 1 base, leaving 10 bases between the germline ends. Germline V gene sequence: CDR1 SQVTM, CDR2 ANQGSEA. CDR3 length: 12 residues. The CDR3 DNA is TGCAGCGCAAAGACCCAGAACACTGAAGCTTTCTTT. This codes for CSAKTQNTEAFF.

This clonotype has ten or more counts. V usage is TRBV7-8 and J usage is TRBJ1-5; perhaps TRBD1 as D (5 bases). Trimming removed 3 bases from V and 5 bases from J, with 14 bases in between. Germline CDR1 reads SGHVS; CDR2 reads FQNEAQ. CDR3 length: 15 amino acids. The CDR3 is CASSLLRARDQPQHF. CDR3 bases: TGTGCCAGCAGCTTGCTCAGGGCAAGGGATCAGCCCCAGCATTTT.

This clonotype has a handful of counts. The CDR3 loop reads CASSANTGGREKLFF. CDR3 coding DNA: TGCGCCAGCAGCGCAAATACGGGGGGACGAGAAAAACTGTTTTTT. This rearrangement joins TRBV5-1 to TRBJ1-4; D might be TRBD1 (5 bases). Germline V lookup: CDR1 SGHRS, CDR2 YFSETQ. CDR3 size: 15 residues. Trimming stripped 4 bases from V and 8 bases from J, with 18 bases between.

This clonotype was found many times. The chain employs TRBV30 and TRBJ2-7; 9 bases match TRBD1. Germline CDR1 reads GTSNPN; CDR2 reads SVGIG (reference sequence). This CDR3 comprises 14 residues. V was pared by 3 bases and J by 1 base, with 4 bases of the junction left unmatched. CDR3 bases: TGTGCCTGGAGCCAAGGGACAGGGTCCTACGAGCAGTACTTC. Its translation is CAWSQGTGSYEQYF.

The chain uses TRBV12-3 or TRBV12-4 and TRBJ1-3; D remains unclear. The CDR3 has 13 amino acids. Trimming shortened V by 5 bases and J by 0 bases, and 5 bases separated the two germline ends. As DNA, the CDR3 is TGTGCCAGCAGTAGGTACTCTGGAAACACCATATATTTT. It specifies CASSRYSGNTIYF.

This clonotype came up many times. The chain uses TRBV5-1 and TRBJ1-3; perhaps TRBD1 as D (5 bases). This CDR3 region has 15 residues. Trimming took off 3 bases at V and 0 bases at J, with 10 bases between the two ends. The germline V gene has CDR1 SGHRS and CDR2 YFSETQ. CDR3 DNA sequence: TGCGCCAGCAGCTCGGACACATTCTCTGGAAACACCATATATTTT. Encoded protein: CASSSDTFSGNTIYF.

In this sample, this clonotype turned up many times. In DNA form, the CDR3 reads TGCGCCAGCAGCGGTACGGGACAGGGGGCGGCCGAGCAGTACTTC. This gives the protein CASSGTGQGAAEQYF. The chain uses TRBV5-1 and TRBJ2-7; 12 positions match TRBD1. Trimming cost V 4 bases and J 6 bases; bases outside gene matches: 8. The CDR3 length is 15 residues. CDR1 SGHRS and CDR2 YFSETQ come from the germline V gene.

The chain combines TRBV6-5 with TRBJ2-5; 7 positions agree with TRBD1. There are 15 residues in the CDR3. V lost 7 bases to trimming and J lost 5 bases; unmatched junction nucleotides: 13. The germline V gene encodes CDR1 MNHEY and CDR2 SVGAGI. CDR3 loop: CASNYLQTGLETQYF. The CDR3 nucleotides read TGTGCCAGCAACTACCTCCAGACAGGGTTGGAGACCCAGTACTTC.

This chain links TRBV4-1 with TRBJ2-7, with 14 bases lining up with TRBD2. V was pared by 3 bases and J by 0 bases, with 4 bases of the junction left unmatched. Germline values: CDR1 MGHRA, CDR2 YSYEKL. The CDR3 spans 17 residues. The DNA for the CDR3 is TGCGCCAGCAGCCAGACTAGCGGGGGGGCCCCCTCCTACGAGCAGTACTTC. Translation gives CASSQTSGGAPSYEQYF.

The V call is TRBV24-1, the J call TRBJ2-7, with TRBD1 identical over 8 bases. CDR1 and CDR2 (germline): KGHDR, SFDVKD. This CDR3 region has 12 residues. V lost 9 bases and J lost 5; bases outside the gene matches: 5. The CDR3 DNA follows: TGTGCCACCTCGAACAGGGGGAACGAGCAGTACTTC. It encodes CATSNRGNEQYF.

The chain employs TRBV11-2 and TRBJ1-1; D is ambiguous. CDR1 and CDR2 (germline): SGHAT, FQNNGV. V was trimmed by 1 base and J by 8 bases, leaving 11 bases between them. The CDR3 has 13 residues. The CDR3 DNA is TGTGCCAGCAGCTTAGGCCGTCTAACAGAAGCTTTCTTT. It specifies CASSLGRLTEAFF.

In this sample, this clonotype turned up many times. The CDR3 loop is CASSYGQTNNEQFF. The DNA for the CDR3 is TGTGCCAGCAGTTACGGGCAGACCAACAATGAGCAGTTCTTC. J is TRBJ2-1 and V is TRBV6-6; D is ambiguous. The CDR3 runs 14 residues. The germline V and J ends were trimmed by 2 bases and 5 bases, with 10 bases remaining between them. Germline V gene data show CDR1 as MNHNY and CDR2 as SVGAGI (reference sequence).

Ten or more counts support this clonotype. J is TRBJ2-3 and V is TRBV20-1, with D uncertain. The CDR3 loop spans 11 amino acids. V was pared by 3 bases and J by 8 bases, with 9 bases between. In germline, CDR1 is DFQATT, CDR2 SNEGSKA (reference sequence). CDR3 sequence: CSARDGITQYF. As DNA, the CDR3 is TGCAGTGCTAGGGATGGGATTACGCAGTATTTT.

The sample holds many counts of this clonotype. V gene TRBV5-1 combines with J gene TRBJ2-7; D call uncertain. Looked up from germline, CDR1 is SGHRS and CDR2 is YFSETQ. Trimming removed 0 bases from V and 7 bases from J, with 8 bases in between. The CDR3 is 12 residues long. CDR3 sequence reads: CASSLGLREQYF. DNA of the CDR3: TGCGCCAGCAGCTTGGGATTGCGGGAGCAGTACTTC. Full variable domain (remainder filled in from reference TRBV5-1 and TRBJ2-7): KAGVTQTPRYLIKTRGQQVTLSCSPISGHRSVSWYQQTPGQGLQFLFEYFSETQRNKGNFPGRFSGRQFSNSRSEMNVSTLELGDSALYLCASSLGLREQYFGPGTRLTVT.

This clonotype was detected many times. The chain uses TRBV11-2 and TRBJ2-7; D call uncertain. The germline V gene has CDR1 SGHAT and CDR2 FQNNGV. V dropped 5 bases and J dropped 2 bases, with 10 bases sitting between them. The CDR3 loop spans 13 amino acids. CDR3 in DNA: TGTGCCAGCAGCCAATGGTGGGCCTACGAGCAGTACTTC. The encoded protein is CASSQWWAYEQYF.

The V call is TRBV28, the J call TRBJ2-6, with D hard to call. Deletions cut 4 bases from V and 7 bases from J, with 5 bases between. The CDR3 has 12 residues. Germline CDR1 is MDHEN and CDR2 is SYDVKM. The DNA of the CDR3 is TGTGCCAGCAGTTCCACCGCCAACGTCCTGACTTTC. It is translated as CASSSTANVLTF.